These 25 T cell receptor beta chains were all obtained from the same sample, sequenced in a study of identical twins (dated by TCRdb to 2015 to 2016). The library was built by means of 5' RACE. TCRdb shows the sequencer as Illumina HiSeq 2000. Using fastp at Q25 and MiXCR, TCRdb reprocessed the public reads and kept productive beta chains. Each CDR3 protein appears once, grouped with its most common genes and DNA. The sample data list 600,000 to 800,000 distinct CDR3 sequences, and 21% of these were observed just once. The ten largest clones capture roughly 4.3% of the sample. The data also belong to a second study, concerning T cells expressing NK-cell markers.

Sequences were obtained from PBMCs. The receptors here all came from a woman younger than 35 in good health.

The V gene is TRBV11-2, the J gene TRBJ2-5; no definite D call. The CDR3 contains 13 residues. Between the trimmed V and J ends, which lost 0 bases and 3 bases, there was a span of 5 bases. Germline CDR1 is SGHAT and CDR2 is FQNNGV. The CDR3 DNA sequence: TGTGCCAGCAGCTTAGACGGAGAAGAGACCCAGTACTTC. It encodes CASSLDGEETQYF.

This clonotype showed up just a few times. The chain has TRBV20-1 and TRBJ2-7, with D perhaps TRBD2 (6 bases). Trimming cost V 1 base and J 5 bases, with 21 bases left between them. The CDR3 loop spans 16 amino acids. CDR1 and CDR2 (germline): DFQATT, SNEGSKA (reference sequence). The CDR3 region is CSARGDGQRVKDEQYF. The DNA for the CDR3 is TGCAGTGCTAGAGGGGATGGTCAGCGGGTAAAGGACGAGCAGTACTTC.

V and J are TRBV12-3 or TRBV12-4 and TRBJ2-7, with a weak D call TRBD2 (6 bases). The CDR3 runs to 12 residues. V dropped 8 bases and J dropped 4 bases, with 12 bases sitting between them. CDR3 amino acids: CASCREWYEQYF. CDR3 bases: TGTGCCAGCTGTCGGGAGTGGTACGAGCAGTACTTC.

This clonotype was seen a handful of times. This may arise from a read error, as a much more abundant clone is one base away. The chain couples TRBV6-1 to TRBJ1-1, with D unclear. In germline, CDR1 is MNHNS, CDR2 SASEGT. The CDR3 has 12 amino acids. Trimming stripped 4 bases from V and 1 base from J, with 4 bases between. The CDR3 coding sequence is TGTGCCAGCAGTGTGAAGAACACTGAAGCTTTCTTT. It encodes CASSVKNTEAFF.

V and J are TRBV12-3 or TRBV12-4 and TRBJ2-5, with 9 bases lining up with TRBD2. The CDR3 loop spans 17 amino acids. The CDR3 DNA sequence: TGTACCTTCAGTTTGAGAACGGGCGGGGGGGTCCAAGAGACCCAGTACTTC. Translated, it gives CTFSLRTGGGVQETQYF.

The J gene is TRBJ1-4, the V gene TRBV12-3 or TRBV12-4; D gene ambiguous. The V gene lost 1 base and the J gene lost 12 bases, with 9 bases spanning the gap. CDR3 length: 12 amino acids. The CDR3 region has the DNA TGTGCCAGCAGTTTAGGGATTGCGGAACTGTTTTTT. Residues: CASSLGIAELFF.

This clonotype has a single count. The rearrangement links TRBV14 to TRBJ2-7; D is possibly TRBD1 (5 bases). V lost 2 bases and J 0 bases, leaving 11 bases between the germline ends. This CDR3 spans 15 amino acids. Germline V gene lookup returns CDR1 SGHDN and CDR2 FVKESK. CDR3 nucleotide sequence: TGTGCCAGCAGCCAATTCGCAGGGCCCTCCTACGAGCAGTACTTC. Amino acid sequence: CASSQFAGPSYEQYF.

The V and J genes are TRBV12-3 or TRBV12-4 and TRBJ2-7; 9 nucleotides match TRBD1. The CDR3 length is 16 residues. V lost 8 bases, J lost 5 bases, and 16 bases stayed unmatched. The CDR3 coding sequence is TGTGCCAGCTCGTCTGGAGGGGGGACAGGGTTCAACGAGCAGTACTTC. Its protein product is CASSSGGGTGFNEQYF.

This clonotype was counted ten times or more. The V call is TRBV20-1, the J call TRBJ2-3; the D is unclear. Germline V lookup: CDR1 DFQATT, CDR2 SNEGSKA (reference sequence). The length of the CDR3 is 12 residues. V was trimmed by 6 bases and J by 4 bases, leaving 11 bases between them. The CDR3, as DNA: TGCAGTGCCGACCCGAGTTCAGATACGCAGTATTTT. It yields the protein CSADPSSDTQYF.

The CDR3 is CASEQVVNTEAFF. DNA for the CDR3: TGTGCCAGCGAGCAAGTAGTAAACACTGAAGCTTTCTTT. The rearrangement joins TRBV12-3 or TRBV12-4 to TRBJ1-1; the D is unclear. V lost 8 bases, J lost 2 bases, and 12 bases lay in between. The CDR3 length is 13 residues.

A few counts support this clonotype. V gene TRBV20-1 combines with J gene TRBJ2-5; TRBD2 is a possible D gene (7 bases). V dropped 3 bases and J dropped 5 bases, with 19 bases sitting between them. Looked up from germline, CDR1 is DFQATT and CDR2 is SNEGSKA (reference sequence). The CDR3 has 15 residues. The CDR3 sequence: CSARGGGAYMETQYF. CDR3 DNA sequence: TGCAGTGCTAGGGGGGGGGGCGCATACATGGAGACCCAGTACTTC.

This clonotype has a count of ten or more. The chain uses TRBV6-5 and TRBJ2-1; D is perhaps TRBD1 (5 bases). Germline CDR1 reads MNHEY; CDR2 reads SVGAGI. The V gene lost 2 bases and the J gene lost 4 bases, with 6 bases spanning the gap. The CDR3 runs to 13 residues. The chain's CDR3 is CASSYDSYNEQFF. CDR3 DNA sequence: TGTGCCAGCAGTTACGACAGTTACAATGAGCAGTTCTTC.

A few counts support this clonotype. The rearrangement links TRBV7-6 to TRBJ2-7, with D hard to call. Per germline, CDR1 SGHVS and CDR2 FNYEAQ. Trimming stripped 5 bases from V and 3 bases from J, with 11 bases between. This CDR3 is 13 amino acids long. In DNA form, the CDR3 reads TGTGCCAGCAGCCAGACCGACCGCTACGAGCAGTACTTC. Translating it yields CASSQTDRYEQYF.

Ten or more counts support this clonotype. The gene calls are TRBV6-1 and TRBJ1-2; D remains unclear. This CDR3 contains 13 residues. V was trimmed by 7 bases and J by 5 bases, leaving 14 bases between them. In germline, CDR1 is MNHNS, CDR2 SASEGT. CDR3 amino acids: CASKAGSSYGYTF. The CDR3 DNA reads as TGTGCCAGCAAAGCCGGGAGTAGTTATGGCTACACCTTC.

The rearrangement links TRBV6-5 to TRBJ2-1; the D call may be TRBD1 or TRBD2 (6 bases each). The CDR3 consists of 16 residues. V shed 2 bases and J shed 0 bases, with 11 bases lying between them. CDR1 is MNHEY, CDR2 SVGAGI, per germline. The DNA for the CDR3 is TGTGCCAGCAGTTACGGGGGGCCAGCCTCCTACAATGAGCAGTTCTTC. Protein sequence: CASSYGGPASYNEQFF.

In this sample, this clonotype turned up a few times. The gene calls are TRBV20-1 and TRBJ2-3; the D gene is possibly TRBD2 (7 bases). CDR3 length: 15 amino acids. CDR1 is DFQATT, CDR2 SNEGSKA, per germline (reference sequence). Trimming shortened V by 5 bases and J by 1 base, and 16 bases separated the two germline ends. The DNA of the CDR3 is TGCAGTGCTCTTCCGTGGGGGGGCGGCACAGATACGCAGTATTTT. Translating it yields CSALPWGGGTDTQYF.

This clonotype was counted a few times. J is TRBJ2-3 and V is TRBV27; no definite D call. V was trimmed by 2 bases and J by 4 bases, leaving 16 bases between them. Germline CDR1 is MNHEY and CDR2 is SMNVEV (reference sequence). The CDR3 loop spans 16 amino acids. The CDR3 spells CASSLPAGPTPDTQYF. As DNA, the CDR3 is TGTGCCAGCAGTTTACCAGCAGGCCCCACCCCAGATACGCAGTATTTT.

This chain joins TRBV5-1 and TRBJ2-7; D not certain. V shed 0 bases and J shed 0 bases, with 13 bases lying between them. The length of the CDR3 is 16 residues. Germline values: CDR1 SGHRS, CDR2 YFSETQ. The CDR3 DNA is TGCGCCAGCAGCTTGGGGCCAGGTGCGAGCTCCTACGAGCAGTACTTC. Translation gives CASSLGPGASSYEQYF. Looking up the rest from reference TRBV5-1 and TRBJ2-7 gives the full variable domain: KAGVTQTPRYLIKTRGQQVTLSCSPISGHRSVSWYQQTPGQGLQFLFEYFSETQRNKGNFPGRFSGRQFSNSRSEMNVSTLELGDSALYLCASSLGPGASSYEQYFGPGTRLTVT.

This clonotype was picked up a small number of times. The chain is built from TRBV20-1 and TRBJ2-3; TRBD2 matches at 13 bases. The CDR3 contains 17 residues. The J segment lost 4 bases and the V segment lost 3 bases, leaving 10 bases of the junction unmatched. Per germline, CDR1 DFQATT and CDR2 SNEGSKA (reference sequence). CDR3 bases: TGCAGTGCTAGCAGAATACCGGGACTAGCGGGACCAGATACGCAGTATTTT. This encodes CSASRIPGLAGPDTQYF.

CDR3 bases: TGTGCCAGCAGGAGACTAGCGGGGGGGCCGGAGACCCAGTACTTC. Its protein product is CASRRLAGGPETQYF. This sequence joins TRBV25-1 and TRBJ2-5; 14 bases are a match to TRBD2. V was pared by 6 bases and J by 5 bases, with 5 bases of the junction left unmatched. The CDR3 runs 15 residues. Germline V gene data show CDR1 as MGHDK and CDR2 as SYGVNS.

This chain connects TRBV7-2 to TRBJ2-3, with D perhaps TRBD2 (6 bases). Germline V gene data show CDR1 as SGHTA and CDR2 as FQGNSA. Trimming removed 8 bases from V and 1 base from J, with 13 bases in between. This CDR3 comprises 14 residues. CDR3 coding DNA: TGTGCCAGCGCTCGCGGGACGGGCACAGATACGCAGTATTTT. Amino acid sequence: CASARGTGTDTQYF.

This chain joins TRBV27 and TRBJ1-5, with TRBD1 matching 8 bases. After removal of 3 bases from V and 7 bases from J, the junction contained 5 bases not matched to a gene. This CDR3 is 14 amino acids long. Germline V gene data show CDR1 as MNHEY and CDR2 as SMNVEV (reference sequence). CDR3 bases: TGTGCCAGCAGTTTCTCAGGGGGCGGGCAGCCCCAGCATTTT. Its translation is CASSFSGGGQPQHF.

This clonotype showed up just once. V is TRBV6-1 and J is TRBJ1-5, with 7 nucleotides matching TRBD1. CDR1 MNHNS and CDR2 SASEGT come from the germline V gene. V lost 9 bases, J lost 3 bases, and 5 bases stayed unmatched. The CDR3 covers 13 residues. The CDR3 DNA reads as TGTGCCAGTACGGGACAGTTCAATCAGCCCCAGCATTTT. Its protein is CASTGQFNQPQHF.

The CDR3 here is CASSQGLAGTGELFF. The CDR3 coding sequence is TGTGCCAGCAGCCAGGGACTAGCTGGTACCGGGGAGCTGTTTTTT. V is TRBV7-9 and J is TRBJ2-2; 9 bases fit TRBD2. The CDR3 is 15 residues long. V shed 5 bases and J 5 bases; nucleotides not matched to a gene: 6. CDR1 SEHNR and CDR2 FQNEAQ come from the germline V gene (reference sequence).

This rearrangement joins TRBV29-1 to TRBJ2-7; 9 bases are a match to TRBD1. CDR3 size: 17 residues. V gave up 1 base and J gave up 1 base; unmatched junction bases: 11. Germline V gene data show CDR1 as SQVTM and CDR2 as ANQGSEA. The chain's CDR3 is CSVEVYTGTGNSYEQYF. The CDR3 DNA is TGCAGCGTTGAAGTCTACACCGGGACAGGGAATTCCTACGAGCAGTACTTC.